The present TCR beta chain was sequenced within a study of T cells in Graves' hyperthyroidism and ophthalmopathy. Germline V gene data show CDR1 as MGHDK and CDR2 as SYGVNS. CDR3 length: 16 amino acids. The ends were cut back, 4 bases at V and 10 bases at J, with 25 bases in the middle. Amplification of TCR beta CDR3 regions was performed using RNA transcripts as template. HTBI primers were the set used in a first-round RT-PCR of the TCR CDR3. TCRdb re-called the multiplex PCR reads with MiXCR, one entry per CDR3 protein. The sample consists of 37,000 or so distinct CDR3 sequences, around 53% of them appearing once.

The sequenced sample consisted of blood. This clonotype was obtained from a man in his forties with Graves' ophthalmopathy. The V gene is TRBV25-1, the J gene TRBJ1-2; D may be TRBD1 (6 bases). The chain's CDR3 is CASSARDPTGLVVYTF. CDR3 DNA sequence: TGTGCCAGCAGTGCTAGAGACCCGACAGGCCTCGTGGTCTACACCTTC.